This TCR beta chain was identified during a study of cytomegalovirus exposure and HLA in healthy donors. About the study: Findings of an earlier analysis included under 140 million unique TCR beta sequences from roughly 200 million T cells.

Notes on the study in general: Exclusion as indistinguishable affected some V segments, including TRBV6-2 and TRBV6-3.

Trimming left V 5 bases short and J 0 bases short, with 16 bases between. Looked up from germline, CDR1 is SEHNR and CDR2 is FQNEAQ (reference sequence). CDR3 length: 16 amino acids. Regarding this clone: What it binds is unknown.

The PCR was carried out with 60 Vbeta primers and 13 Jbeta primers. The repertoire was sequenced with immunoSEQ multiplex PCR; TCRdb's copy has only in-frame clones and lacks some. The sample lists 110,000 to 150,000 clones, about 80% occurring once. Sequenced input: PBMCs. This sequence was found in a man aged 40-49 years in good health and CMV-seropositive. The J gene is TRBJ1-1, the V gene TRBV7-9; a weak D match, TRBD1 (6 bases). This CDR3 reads CASSHGWAGVNTEAFF. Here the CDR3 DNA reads TGTGCCAGCAGCCATGGGTGGGCAGGGGTGAACACTGAAGCTTTCTTT.